The entry below gives a single T cell receptor beta chain sequence along with its context. It may be a read error: a sequence one base away is much more abundant. A second 7 to 11 cycle PCR used barcoded and J-beta primers. TCRdb re-analysed the 5' RACE reads in MiXCR, keeping a single row per CDR3 protein. This sample has about a million distinct CDR3 sequences, with roughly half found just once. This CDR3 spans 18 amino acids. V trimming: 1 base; J trimming: 1 base; junction bases outside the gene matches: 10. The source of the sample is a study of blood T cells in healthy people across ages. The sequenced material came from blood. The chain recombines TRBV12-3 or TRBV12-4 with TRBJ2-4; 7 bases align to TRBD2. The sequence was obtained from a woman aged 55 to 70 in good health. As DNA, the CDR3 is TGTGCCAGCAGTTTAGGGCTAGCGGAAGGAGTTGCCAAAAACATTCAGTACTTC. Residues: CASSLGLAEGVAKNIQYF.